The sequence of this T cell receptor (beta chain) was determined in a study of blood T cell repertoires in COVID-19. Study context: T cells, B-cell-depleted T cells, or PBMCs supplied cDNA or gDNA.

The CDR3 consists of 16 residues. Trimming cost V 3 bases and J 2 bases; bases outside gene matches: 11. Germline V gives CDR1 SGHRS, CDR2 YFSETQ. This clone was seen only once. Per the study methods: Amplification of reference gene primers was used by the study to estimate nucleated cell counts. TCRdb's table, derived via immunoSEQ multiplex PCR, lists solely in-frame clones and lacks some. The V and J calls and the clone size are those of that table, but D and trimming were determined from the DNA. The table records about 160,000 clones, just under 80% of them present only once. The chain combines TRBV5-1 with TRBJ2-7; TRBD1 matches 7 bases. The specimen was peripheral blood. This receptor was taken from a woman of 80 years or more with acute or convalescent COVID-19. The CDR3 is CASSSGGTSGAYEQYF. CDR3 nucleotides: TGCGCCAGCAGCTCAGGGGGAACCTCAGGGGCCTACGAGCAGTACTTC.